This T cell receptor beta chain was profiled in a study of blood T cell repertoires in COVID-19. About the study: Nucleic acid was either cDNA or gDNA, and it came from T cells, B-cell-depleted T cells, or PBMCs.

The CDR3 consists of 16 residues. This clone has just a few counts. Clones were sequenced by immunoSEQ multiplex PCR, and TCRdb holds only the in-frame ones, with some missing. The table has about 130,000 clones, around nine tenths seen once. The TCR sequence derives from a woman of 80 years or more with acute or convalescent COVID-19. The J gene is TRBJ2-2, the V gene TRBV21-1; the DNA was not used to check the table's D call, TRBD2. TRBV21-1 is deemed a pseudogene. Sequenced sample: peripheral blood. The CDR3 here is CASSSISESNTGELFF. CDR3 bases: TGTGCCAGCAGCAGCATTAGCGAATCGAACACCGGGGAGCTGTTTTTT.